These T cell receptor beta chains were read from a single sample in a study of CD8+ T cells in alopecia areata. Some clones are missing from TCRdb's copy, which holds only in-frame ones; the method was immunoSEQ multiplex PCR. The sample contains 90,000 to 150,000 clones, more than 45% of which appear only once. Sequencing used CD4+ T cells sorted from blood, obtained at week 4, from a patient treated with tofacitinib. The origin of the receptors is a human donor with alopecia areata. The CDR3 runs from the conserved cysteine through the conserved F or W. D genes are given only for firm matches. Only some rows state a clone size, as once, few, many or a class for expanded clones.

v_call: TRBV30
clone_size: few
j_call: TRBJ1-4
d_call: NA
cdr3_nt: TGTGCCTGGAGTTGGGGACTCGATGAAAAACTGTTTTTT
cdr3_aa: CAWSWGLDEKLFF

v_call: TRBV27
clone_size: NA
j_call: TRBJ2-7
d_call: NA
cdr3_nt: TGTGCCAGCAGTGAAGGTCTCCCATACGAGCAGTACTTC
cdr3_aa: CASSEGLPYEQYF

v_call: TRBV11-2
clone_size: NA
j_call: TRBJ1-6
d_call: TRBD1
cdr3_nt: TGTGCCAGCAGCACCATACAGGGGGCTCGGAATTCACCCCTCCACTTT
cdr3_aa: CASSTIQGARNSPLHF

v_call: TRBV30
clone_size: once
j_call: TRBJ1-5
d_call: NA
cdr3_nt: TGTGCCTGGAGTGGCGGCAGGGGAAACGGCAATCAGCCCCAGCATTTT
cdr3_aa: CAWSGGRGNGNQPQHF

v_call: TRBV27
clone_size: few
j_call: TRBJ2-6
d_call: TRBD1
cdr3_nt: TGTGCCAGCAGTATAACAGGGGGCGCTGGGGCCAACGTCCTGACTTTC
cdr3_aa: CASSITGGAGANVLTF

v_call: TRBV25-1
clone_size: NA
j_call: TRBJ2-2
d_call: NA
cdr3_nt: TGTGCCAGCAGTGATGGGGGCTTCAACACCGGGGAGCTGTTTTTT
cdr3_aa: CASSDGGFNTGELFF

v_call: TRBV4-1
clone_size: few
j_call: TRBJ1-2
d_call: TRBD1
cdr3_nt: TGCGCCAGCAGCTCGGGACAGCCGCGTGGCTACACCTTC
cdr3_aa: CASSSGQPRGYTF

v_call: TRBV23-1
clone_size: NA
j_call: TRBJ1-2
d_call: TRBD1
cdr3_nt: TGCGCCAGCAGTCAATACAGGGGAGGCTACACCTTC
cdr3_aa: CASSQYRGGYTF

v_call: TRBV10-2
clone_size: NA
j_call: TRBJ2-7
d_call: TRBD2
cdr3_nt: TGCGCCAGCCCCCGGACTAGCGTATACGAGCAGTACTTC
cdr3_aa: CASPRTSVYEQYF

v_call: TRBV2
clone_size: NA
j_call: TRBJ1-2
d_call: NA
cdr3_nt: TGTGCCAGCAGTAATCAGGGGTCCTATGGCTACACCTTC
cdr3_aa: CASSNQGSYGYTF

v_call: TRBV7-2
clone_size: NA
j_call: TRBJ2-5
d_call: NA
cdr3_nt: TGTGCCAGCAGCTTAACTCGGCTAGCGATGGAGACCCAGTACTTC
cdr3_aa: CASSLTRLAMETQYF

v_call: TRBV2
clone_size: NA
j_call: TRBJ1-1
d_call: NA
cdr3_nt: TGTGCCAGCAGTGAAGAGACCCTCTCGTACGCTTTCTTT
cdr3_aa: CASSEETLSYAFF

v_call: TRBV2
clone_size: NA
j_call: TRBJ2-3
d_call: NA
cdr3_nt: TGTGCCAGCAGCGCCGACTACCTGAGCACAGATACGCAGTATTTT
cdr3_aa: CASSADYLSTDTQYF

v_call: TRBV5-1
clone_size: few
j_call: TRBJ2-1
d_call: TRBD2
cdr3_nt: TGCGCCAGCAGTCGCGAGCCCGGGAGGGCCCTCGTAACCTACAATGAGCAGTTCTTC
cdr3_aa: CASSREPGRALVTYNEQFF

v_call: TRBV6-5
clone_size: NA
j_call: TRBJ2-1
d_call: NA
cdr3_nt: TGTGCCAGCAGTTACAACCGGGTGTCTTACAATGAGCAGTTCTTC
cdr3_aa: CASSYNRVSYNEQFF

v_call: TRBV11-2
clone_size: NA
j_call: TRBJ1-2
d_call: TRBD1
cdr3_nt: TGTGCCAGCAGCTTAGCCTTTACAGGGGACTTCTATGGCTACACCTTC
cdr3_aa: CASSLAFTGDFYGYTF

v_call: TRBV7-9
clone_size: NA
j_call: TRBJ2-7
d_call: TRBD1
cdr3_nt: TGTGCCAGCAGCGCCAGCGGACAGGGGGCAGGATACGAGCAGTACTTC
cdr3_aa: CASSASGQGAGYEQYF

v_call: TRBV19
clone_size: NA
j_call: TRBJ2-1
d_call: TRBD2
cdr3_nt: TGTGCCAGTAGTACTTCCACGTGGACTAGCGGGGGGAGCTCCTACAATGAGCAGTTCTTC
cdr3_aa: CASSTSTWTSGGSSYNEQFF

v_call: TRBV29-1
clone_size: NA
j_call: TRBJ1-1
d_call: NA
cdr3_nt: TGCAGCGTTGAATGGGGAAGAAACACTGAAGCTTTCTTT
cdr3_aa: CSVEWGRNTEAFF

v_call: TRBV30
clone_size: NA
j_call: TRBJ2-1
d_call: NA
cdr3_nt: TGTGCCTGGAGTGACAGGGTACCCTACAATGAGCAGTTCTTC
cdr3_aa: CAWSDRVPYNEQFF

v_call: TRBV5-6
clone_size: NA
j_call: TRBJ2-7
d_call: NA
cdr3_nt: TGTGCCAGCAGCGCACCGCCAGGCTACGAGCAGTACTTC
cdr3_aa: CASSAPPGYEQYF

v_call: TRBV29-1
clone_size: NA
j_call: TRBJ1-2
d_call: NA
cdr3_nt: TGCAGCGTTGTGGGGCAGATCGAGAGTGGCTACACCTTC
cdr3_aa: CSVVGQIESGYTF

v_call: TRBV4-1
clone_size: NA
j_call: TRBJ2-6
d_call: TRBD1
cdr3_nt: TGCGCCAGCAGCCGACGAGGCGAGGGGACAGGTCGCTCTGGGGCCAACGTCCTGACTTTC
cdr3_aa: CASSRRGEGTGRSGANVLTF

v_call: TRBV4-1
clone_size: NA
j_call: TRBJ2-7
d_call: NA
cdr3_nt: TGCGCCAGCAGCCCGGGGGTAGGTTCCCACGAGCAGTACTTC
cdr3_aa: CASSPGVGSHEQYF

v_call: TRBV30
clone_size: few
j_call: TRBJ1-2
d_call: NA
cdr3_nt: TGTGCCTGGATAAGGGCCGCTAACTATGGCTACACCTTC
cdr3_aa: CAWIRAANYGYTF

v_call: TRBV9
clone_size: NA
j_call: TRBJ2-1
d_call: TRBD1
cdr3_nt: TGTGCCAGCAGCATCAGGGACAGGTACAATGAGCAGTTCTTC
cdr3_aa: CASSIRDRYNEQFF

v_call: TRBV7-9
clone_size: NA
j_call: TRBJ2-3
d_call: TRBD1
cdr3_nt: TGTGCCAGCAGCGCTTGGACAGGGACGGGTACGCAGTATTTT
cdr3_aa: CASSAWTGTGTQYF

v_call: TRBV9
clone_size: NA
j_call: TRBJ1-2
d_call: NA
cdr3_nt: TGTGCCAGCAACAGGAACTATGGCTACACCTTC
cdr3_aa: CASNRNYGYTF

v_call: TRBV29-1
clone_size: NA
j_call: TRBJ1-5
d_call: NA
cdr3_nt: TGCAGCGTCTGGGACGGCGATCAGCCCCAGCATTTT
cdr3_aa: CSVWDGDQPQHF

v_call: TRBV2
clone_size: NA
j_call: TRBJ1-6
d_call: NA
cdr3_nt: TGTGCCAGCAGGGGACGGGGGGCCGCCTCTAATTCACCCCTCCACTTT
cdr3_aa: CASRGRGAASNSPLHF

v_call: TRBV29-1
clone_size: NA
j_call: TRBJ1-1
d_call: NA
cdr3_nt: TGCAGCTTCCAAAATGAGGGTGAAGCTTTCTTT
cdr3_aa: CSFQNEGEAFF

v_call: TRBV6-5
clone_size: NA
j_call: TRBJ2-2
d_call: TRBD2
cdr3_nt: TGTGCCAGCAGTGTAGCGGGGGGGCGCGGGGAGCTGTTTTTT
cdr3_aa: CASSVAGGRGELFF

v_call: TRBV30
clone_size: NA
j_call: TRBJ2-3
d_call: NA
cdr3_nt: TGTGCCTGGAGTGTAGATGGGGGATTAGGAGATACGCAGTATTTT
cdr3_aa: CAWSVDGGLGDTQYF

v_call: TRBV2
clone_size: NA
j_call: TRBJ2-5
d_call: NA
cdr3_nt: TGTGCCAGTGTGGAGTGGGAGACCCAGTACTTC
cdr3_aa: CASVEWETQYF

v_call: TRBV10-3
clone_size: few
j_call: TRBJ2-1
d_call: TRBD1
cdr3_nt: TGTGCCATCAGTGAATATAAAACCGGGACAGTCTACAATGAGCAGTTCTTC
cdr3_aa: CAISEYKTGTVYNEQFF

v_call: TRBV30
clone_size: NA
j_call: TRBJ2-7
d_call: TRBD2
cdr3_nt: TGTGCCTGGAGTGGCGGGAGTTCCTACGAGCAGTACTTC
cdr3_aa: CAWSGGSSYEQYF

v_call: TRBV27
clone_size: NA
j_call: TRBJ1-3
d_call: NA
cdr3_nt: TGTGCCAGCCGCTCCTCTGGAAACACCATATATTTT
cdr3_aa: CASRSSGNTIYF

v_call: TRBV4-2
clone_size: once
j_call: TRBJ2-5
d_call: NA
cdr3_nt: TGTGCCAGCAGCCAGGGAACGGGACGGCCAGACTTC
cdr3_aa: CASSQGTGRPDF

v_call: TRBV11-2
clone_size: NA
j_call: TRBJ2-3
d_call: NA
cdr3_nt: TGTGCCAGCAGCTCCCCGGGCCTCGGGGACACAGATACGCAGTATTTT
cdr3_aa: CASSSPGLGDTDTQYF

v_call: TRBV14
clone_size: NA
j_call: TRBJ2-7
d_call: TRBD2
cdr3_nt: TGTGCCAGCAGCCAATATAGCGGGAGTCTCTACGAGCAGTACTTC
cdr3_aa: CASSQYSGSLYEQYF

v_call: TRBV7-2
clone_size: NA
j_call: TRBJ2-4
d_call: TRBD2
cdr3_nt: TGTGCCAGCAGCTCCGGACTAGCGGGAAGGGACATTCAGTACTTC
cdr3_aa: CASSSGLAGRDIQYF

v_call: TRBV29-1
clone_size: NA
j_call: TRBJ2-7
d_call: NA
cdr3_nt: TGCAGCGTTGCCCAGCAGGTGAAATACGAGCAGTACTTC
cdr3_aa: CSVAQQVKYEQYF

v_call: TRBV5-1
clone_size: few
j_call: TRBJ1-4
d_call: NA
cdr3_nt: TGCGCCAGCAGCTCGAAGTTCACGGATAGAAATGAAAAACTGTTTTTT
cdr3_aa: CASSSKFTDRNEKLFF

v_call: TRBV29-1
clone_size: NA
j_call: TRBJ2-3
d_call: TRBD2
cdr3_nt: TGCAGCGTCCTTGGGACTAGCGCTGAACTAAGCACAGATACGCAGTATTTT
cdr3_aa: CSVLGTSAELSTDTQYF

v_call: TRBV25-1
clone_size: NA
j_call: TRBJ1-1
d_call: TRBD1
cdr3_nt: TGTGCCAGCAGTGGGACAGGGCGGAGCACTGAAGCTTTCTTT
cdr3_aa: CASSGTGRSTEAFF

v_call: TRBV4-1
clone_size: few
j_call: TRBJ1-4
d_call: NA
cdr3_nt: TGCGCCAGCAGCCAAGGGAAAGGGACTAATGAAAAACTGTTTTTT
cdr3_aa: CASSQGKGTNEKLFF

v_call: TRBV5-1
clone_size: few
j_call: TRBJ2-2
d_call: NA
cdr3_nt: TGCGCCAGCAGCTGGCCGGGGTCCTCGAACACCGGGGAGCTGTTTTTT
cdr3_aa: CASSWPGSSNTGELFF

v_call: TRBV10-3
clone_size: NA
j_call: TRBJ2-3
d_call: NA
cdr3_nt: TGTGCCATCAGTCCTCTGAGAGATACGCAGTATTTT
cdr3_aa: CAISPLRDTQYF

v_call: TRBV6-1
clone_size: NA
j_call: TRBJ1-2
d_call: NA
cdr3_nt: TGTGCCAGCAGTGAAGCGCGGGATTTGGCTGGCTACACCTTC
cdr3_aa: CASSEARDLAGYTF

v_call: TRBV29-1
clone_size: NA
j_call: TRBJ2-5
d_call: NA
cdr3_nt: TGCAGCGGGGGGGCGAGGTTCCAAGAGACCCAGTACTTC
cdr3_aa: CSGGARFQETQYF

v_call: TRBV19
clone_size: NA
j_call: TRBJ2-1
d_call: NA
cdr3_nt: TGTGCCAGTAGTATAAACAGGGAATCCGGGCAGTTCTTC
cdr3_aa: CASSINRESGQFF

v_call: TRBV30
clone_size: NA
j_call: TRBJ1-1
d_call: TRBD1
cdr3_nt: TGTGCCTGGAGCCAAATCGGGACAGAGAACACTGAAGCTTTCTTT
cdr3_aa: CAWSQIGTENTEAFF

v_call: TRBV11-2
clone_size: NA
j_call: TRBJ1-5
d_call: TRBD1
cdr3_nt: TGTGCCAGCAACGACAGGGGGGAAGATCAGCCCCAGCATTTT
cdr3_aa: CASNDRGEDQPQHF

v_call: TRBV7-6
clone_size: NA
j_call: TRBJ2-5
d_call: TRBD1
cdr3_nt: TGTGCCAGCAGCTTAGCTCTACAGGGGGGAGAGACCCAGTACTTC
cdr3_aa: CASSLALQGGETQYF

v_call: TRBV18
clone_size: few
j_call: TRBJ1-4
d_call: NA
cdr3_nt: TGTGCCAGCTCACAGGGGTTAGGCGAAAAACTGTTTTTT
cdr3_aa: CASSQGLGEKLFF

v_call: TRBV5-1
clone_size: few
j_call: TRBJ2-1
d_call: NA
cdr3_nt: TGCGCCAGCAGCTTGCCGAGCGGCTCCTACAATGAGCAGTTCTTC
cdr3_aa: CASSLPSGSYNEQFF

v_call: TRBV4-2
clone_size: NA
j_call: TRBJ2-3
d_call: NA
cdr3_nt: TGTGCCAGCAGCCAAGGGGCGATAGATACGCAGTATTTT
cdr3_aa: CASSQGAIDTQYF

v_call: TRBV7-3
clone_size: once
j_call: TRBJ2-6
d_call: NA
cdr3_nt: TGTGCCAGCAGCTTAGGGGGGAACCCTGGGGCCAACGTCCTGACTTTC
cdr3_aa: CASSLGGNPGANVLTF

v_call: TRBV30
clone_size: NA
j_call: TRBJ2-5
d_call: NA
cdr3_nt: TGTGCCTGGAGTCCGGGCGAGACCCAGTACTTC
cdr3_aa: CAWSPGETQYF

v_call: TRBV30
clone_size: NA
j_call: TRBJ2-3
d_call: TRBD2
cdr3_nt: TGTGCCTGGAGTGGGTCAATAGCGGGGTTCACAGATACGCAGTATTTT
cdr3_aa: CAWSGSIAGFTDTQYF